These 21 T cell receptor beta chains share one sample of origin, sequenced in a study of cytomegalovirus exposure and HLA in healthy donors. PCR primers comprised 60 Vbeta and 13 Jbeta primers. Clones were read by immunoSEQ multiplex PCR, and TCRdb kept only the in-frame ones, dropping some. Of about 140,000 clones in the sample, roughly 78% were seen once. The sample was PBMCs. These receptors all stem from a man younger than 30 in good health and CMV-seropositive.

The rearrangement joins TRBV14 to TRBJ1-2; no reliable D call. This CDR3 contains 15 residues. Germline CDR1 and CDR2: SGHDN and FVKESK. Between the trimmed V and J ends, which lost 0 bases and 7 bases, there was a span of 15 bases. CDR3 sequence: CASSQERTAEVGYTF. The CDR3, as DNA: TGTGCCAGCAGCCAAGAACGGACGGCGGAGGTTGGCTACACCTTC. The complete variable domain, with remaining parts taken from reference TRBV14 and TRBJ1-2, reads EAGVTQFPSHSVIEKGQTVTLRCDPISGHDNLYWYRRVMGKEIKFLLHFVKESKQDESGMPNNRFLAERTGGTYSTLKVQPAELEDSGVYFCASSQERTAEVGYTFGSGTRLTVV.

In its sample, this clone was seen once. The chain joins TRBV10-3 to TRBJ2-1; 10 bases line up with TRBD2. J lost 2 bases, V lost 4 bases, and 8 bases had no gene match. The CDR3 contains 17 residues. The germline V gene has CDR1 ENHRY and CDR2 SYGVKD. The CDR3 loop reads CAISGQREGLPYNEQFF. The CDR3 nucleotides read TGTGCCATCAGTGGGCAGCGGGAGGGCCTCCCCTACAATGAGCAGTTCTTC.

This clone was seen a few times. The chain recombines TRBV5-6 with TRBJ1-1; tentatively, D is TRBD1 (6 bases). The CDR3 contains 15 residues. Germline V gene data show CDR1 as SGHDT and CDR2 as YYEEEE. V was shortened by 0 bases and J by 6 bases, with 15 bases between the two germline ends. The chain's CDR3 is CASSLGGQGIPEAFF. The CDR3 DNA sequence: TGTGCCAGCAGCTTGGGGGGGCAGGGGATACCTGAAGCTTTCTTT.

The genes are TRBV4-1 and TRBJ2-3; the match to TRBD1 covers 8 bases. The CDR3 covers 16 residues. V lost 4 bases to trimming and J lost 5 bases; unmatched junction nucleotides: 11. Germline V gene lookup returns CDR1 MGHRA and CDR2 YSYEKL. CDR3 residues: CASSPQTGVLRDTQYF. The CDR3 DNA sequence: TGCGCCAGCAGCCCTCAGACAGGGGTTCTAAGAGATACGCAGTATTTT.

The CDR3, as DNA: TGTGCCAGCAGTGAATATATCGGGACTGAAGCTTTCTTT. It specifies CASSEYIGTEAFF. The genes are TRBV6-1 and TRBJ1-1; D unclear. This CDR3 has 13 residues. Germline V gene sequence: CDR1 MNHNS, CDR2 SASEGT. Trimming left V 2 bases short and J 5 bases short, with 9 bases between.

The table lists this clone with a few counts. V gene TRBV29-1 combines with J gene TRBJ2-1, with TRBD2 identical over 7 bases. Trimming took 0 bases from V and 2 from J; bases not matched to a gene: 4. The germline gives CDR1 SQVTM, CDR2 ANQGSEA. CDR3 length: 15 residues. CDR3 residues: CSVEDPSGAYNEQFF. For the CDR3, the DNA is TGCAGCGTTGAAGACCCTAGCGGAGCCTACAATGAGCAGTTCTTC.

This chain uses TRBV14 with TRBJ2-7; D remains ambiguous. CDR3 length: 12 amino acids. From germline, CDR1 is SGHDN and CDR2 FVKESK. The ends were cut back, 3 bases at V and 4 bases at J, with 7 bases in the middle. This chain's CDR3 is CASSQFSYEQYF. The DNA of the CDR3 is TGTGCCAGCAGCCAGTTCTCTTACGAGCAGTACTTC.

The chain uses TRBV27 and TRBJ1-4, with 7 bases aligning to TRBD1. V gave up 6 bases and J gave up 5 bases; unmatched junction bases: 6. The CDR3 extends over 14 amino acids. CDR1 MNHEY and CDR2 SMNVEV come from the germline V gene (reference sequence). CDR3 coding DNA: TGTGCCAGCAGAAACAGGGGACCGAATGAAAAACTGTTTTTT. Residues: CASRNRGPNEKLFF.

This clone was detected only once. The chain uses TRBV5-1 and TRBJ2-7; 9 nucleotides line up with TRBD1. The CDR3 has 14 residues. CDR1 and CDR2 (germline): SGHRS, YFSETQ. V trimming: 0 bases; J trimming: 6 bases; junction bases outside the gene matches: 4. As DNA, the CDR3 is TGCGCCAGCAGCTTGGAGACAGGGGGTTCCGAGCAGTACTTC. Translation gives CASSLETGGSEQYF.

This clone appeared once. This chain uses TRBV25-1 with TRBJ2-3; a possible D gene is TRBD2 (6 bases). The germline gives CDR1 MGHDK, CDR2 SYGVNS. CDR3 length equals 13 residues. V was shortened by 2 bases and J by 8 bases, with 11 bases between the two germline ends. CDR3: CASSETLAGTQYF. CDR3 DNA: TGTGCCAGCAGTGAAACACTAGCAGGTACGCAGTATTTT.

The CDR3 sequence: CASSTLEQGQSTNTGELFF. The DNA for the CDR3 is TGTGCCAGTAGTACACTGGAACAGGGCCAATCTACGAACACCGGGGAGCTGTTTTTT. This chain connects TRBV19 to TRBJ2-2; tentatively, D is TRBD1 (6 bases). CDR1 is LNHDA, CDR2 SQIVND, per germline (reference sequence). With 4 bases removed from V and 0 bases from J, the gap between germline ends came to 21 bases. The CDR3 loop spans 19 amino acids.

The sample holds one count of this clone. The same CDR3 can be traced to other DNA sequences in this sample. The chain uses TRBV5-4 and TRBJ2-1; no clear D gene. With 0 bases removed from V and 7 bases from J, the gap between germline ends came to 5 bases. Germline CDR1 SGHNT, CDR2 YYREEE (reference sequence). The CDR3 has 12 residues. CDR3 sequence (DNA): TGTGCCAGCAGCTTGGTCAGAAATGAGCAGTTCTTC. Translating gives CASSLVRNEQFF.

The sample holds one count of this clone. The chain carries TRBV19 and TRBJ2-5, with 8 bases that match TRBD1. Germline V lookup: CDR1 LNHDA, CDR2 SQIVND (reference sequence). Trimming at V came to 5 bases and at J to 3 bases, leaving 8 bases not matched to a gene. CDR3 length: 15 residues. CDR3 DNA: TGTGCCAGTAGTTCGTGGACAGGGACGGAAGAGACCCAGTACTTC. This sequence encodes CASSSWTGTEETQYF.

The J gene is TRBJ2-7, the V gene TRBV11-3; tentatively, D is TRBD2 (5 bases). Germline CDR1 and CDR2: SGHNT and YENEEA. The CDR3 is 13 residues long. V was pared by 1 base and J by 5 bases, with 9 bases between. CDR3 residues: CASSLGSGDEQYF. The CDR3 DNA reads TGTGCCAGCAGCTTAGGGAGCGGAGACGAGCAGTACTTC.

The count of this clone is one. V is TRBV7-2 and J is TRBJ1-1; 7 nucleotides match TRBD1. This CDR3 region has 16 residues. The junction had 11 bases not matched to a gene; V was cut back by 4 bases and J by 3 bases. From germline, CDR1 is SGHTA and CDR2 FQGNSA. CDR3 sequence reads: CASSYLPGRGHTEAFF. CDR3 coding DNA: TGTGCCAGCAGCTACCTCCCCGGAAGGGGGCACACTGAAGCTTTCTTT.

This clone is labeled as medium-sized. CDR3: CASKTIGTSAYRELFF. For the CDR3, the DNA is TGTGCCAGCAAGACCATCGGGACTAGCGCCTACCGGGAGCTGTTTTTT. The rearrangement joins TRBV19 to TRBJ2-2; the match to TRBD2 covers 10 bases. With V trimmed by 9 bases and J by 9 bases, 16 bases remained unmatched. CDR1 is LNHDA and CDR2 is SQIVND in the germline V gene (reference sequence). CDR3 length: 16 amino acids. The full variable domain, its missing parts supplied by reference TRBV19 and TRBJ2-2, is DGGITQSPKYLFRKEGQNVTLSCEQNLNHDAMYWYRQDPGQGLRLIYYSQIVNDFQKGDIAEGYSVSREKKESFPLTVTSAQKNPTAFYLCASKTIGTSAYRELFFGEGSRLTVL.

The chain couples TRBV10-1 to TRBJ2-7; D may be TRBD2 (6 bases). V was clipped by 3 bases and J by 3 bases, with 12 bases between them. The germline V gene encodes CDR1 WNHNN and CDR2 SYGVQD (reference sequence). The CDR3 has 14 residues. This CDR3 is CASSDRGSNYEQYF. Here the CDR3 DNA reads TGCGCCAGCAGTGACCGGGGGTCAAACTACGAGCAGTACTTC.

V gene TRBV19 combines with J gene TRBJ1-1; D unclear. The CDR3 spans 14 residues. The V gene's germline CDR1 is LNHDA and CDR2 SQIVND (reference sequence). V was pared by 1 base and J by 5 bases, with 11 bases between. In DNA form, the CDR3 reads TGTGCCAGTAGTATAGGGCCAGGTAAGACTGAAGCTTTCTTT. As protein: CASSIGPGKTEAFF.

The rearrangement links TRBV10-2 to TRBJ2-2; TRBD1 aligns across 8 bases. The CDR3 sequence is 14 residues long. Trimming removed 4 bases from V and 7 bases from J; junction bases left unmatched: 5. CDR1 and CDR2 (germline): WSHSY, SAAADI. The CDR3 reads CASSARTGIGELFF. CDR3 nucleotide sequence: TGCGCCAGCAGTGCAAGGACAGGGATCGGGGAGCTGTTTTTT.

In this sample, this clone turned up a few times. The V gene is TRBV5-6, the J gene TRBJ1-1; the match to TRBD1 covers 8 bases. V was pared by 4 bases and J by 3 bases, with 8 bases of the junction left unmatched. Germline CDR1 SGHDT, CDR2 YYEEEE. The CDR3 is 15 residues long. The CDR3 region is CASSTDRGLDTEAFF. CDR3 DNA sequence: TGTGCCAGCAGCACTGACAGGGGACTGGACACTGAAGCTTTCTTT.

The CDR3: CASSEELSGRAPNTQYF. CDR3 DNA sequence: TGTGCCAGCAGTGAGGAACTAAGCGGGAGGGCACCAAATACGCAGTATTTT. This chain links TRBV6-1 with TRBJ2-3, with 10 bases that match TRBD2. The CDR3 is 17 amino acids. Trimming took 3 bases from V and 7 from J; bases not matched to a gene: 13. Germline V gene lookup returns CDR1 MNHNS and CDR2 SASEGT.